This entry describes one T cell receptor (beta chain). After removal of 4 bases from V and 2 bases from J, the junction contained 6 bases not matched to a gene. The germline V gene encodes CDR1 SGHTS and CDR2 YDEGEE. This CDR3 contains 15 residues. The record originates from a study of shared clonotypes between healthy human individuals. Sorted-subset replicate PCR reactions contained 200 ng DNA, corresponding to roughly 29,000 T cell genomes. The protocol was immunoSEQ multiplex PCR, while the TCRdb copy is restricted to in-frame clones and leaves out a portion. This table has under 550,000 clones, 90% to 96% appearing once.

V gene TRBV5-8 combines with J gene TRBJ2-3; 8 nucleotides line up with TRBD1. This TCR was sampled from a young woman in good health. Sequenced input: naive CD4+ T cells sorted from blood. Subset of the sample: CD45RA+ positively selected. CDR3 sequence (DNA): TGTGCCAGCAGCATCTCGACAGGGGTCACAGATACGCAGTATTTT. Translating gives CASSISTGVTDTQYF.